The 17 T cell receptor beta chains in this list originate from one sample, sequenced in a study of cytomegalovirus exposure and HLA in healthy donors. Method: immunoSEQ multiplex PCR; TCRdb's copy keeps in-frame clones and lacks some. The data show 100,000 to 120,000 clones, approximately 90% seen once. The sample consisted of PBMCs. These receptor sequences come from a woman younger than 30 in good health and CMV-seronegative.

The chain couples TRBV5-1 to TRBJ1-1; D is uncertain. Germline CDR1 reads SGHRS; CDR2 reads YFSETQ. V dropped 4 bases and J dropped 0 bases, with 16 bases sitting between them. The CDR3 runs to 16 residues. Here the CDR3 DNA reads TGCGCCAGCAGCCGTGATGGGGAGCTCATGAACACTGAAGCTTTCTTT. Translating gives CASSRDGELMNTEAFF.

This rearrangement joins TRBV6-5 to TRBJ2-7; 10 bases fit TRBD1. There are 15 residues in the CDR3. CDR1 and CDR2 (germline): MNHEY, SVGAGI. The junction had 4 bases not matched to a gene; V was cut back by 5 bases and J by 0 bases. CDR3 sequence: CASSHRDRGSYEQYF. In nucleotides, the CDR3 is TGTGCCAGCAGTCACCGGGACAGGGGCTCCTACGAGCAGTACTTC.

The chain links TRBV6-4 to TRBJ1-1; D gene uncertain. The CDR3 loop spans 13 amino acids. CDR1 is MRHNA and CDR2 is SNTAGT in the germline V gene. Trimming left V 3 bases short and J 1 base short, with 6 bases between. Written as DNA, the CDR3 is TGTGCCAGCAGTGAGTCGGGGAACACTGAAGCTTTCTTT. This encodes CASSESGNTEAFF.

This clone was found once. The gene calls are TRBV6-6 and TRBJ1-2; a weak D match, TRBD1 (5 bases). The V end lost 0 bases, the J end lost 8 bases, and 10 bases lay between the germline ends. From germline, CDR1 is MNHNY and CDR2 SVGAGI (reference sequence). This CDR3 region has 13 residues. CDR3 bases: TGTGCCAGCAGTTACTCGAAAGGGGCGGGCTACACCTTC. Residues: CASSYSKGAGYTF.

V and J are TRBV25-1 and TRBJ2-1; TRBD1 aligns across 7 bases. The J segment lost 7 bases and the V segment lost 0 bases, leaving 9 bases of the junction unmatched. This CDR3 is built from 16 residues. Germline values: CDR1 MGHDK, CDR2 SYGVNS. The CDR3 DNA reads as TGTGCCAGCAGTGAATATAAGGGGGCGCGAGTAAATGAGCAGTTCTTC. Translating gives CASSEYKGARVNEQFF. The full variable domain, rest sourced from reference TRBV25-1 and TRBJ2-1, is EADIYQTPRYLVIGTGKKITLECSQTMGHDKMYWYQQDPGMELHLIHYSYGVNSTEKGDLSSESTVSRIRTEHFPLTLESARPSHTSQYLCASSEYKGARVNEQFFGPGTRLTVL.

The CDR3 protein is CASKMRPGGRYNEQFF. The DNA of the CDR3 is TGTGCCAGCAAAATGAGGCCGGGGGGGCGCTACAATGAGCAGTTCTTC. The genes are TRBV2 and TRBJ2-1; 8 positions match TRBD2. Per the germline V gene, CDR1 is SNHLY and CDR2 is FYNNEI. V gave up 7 bases and J gave up 3 bases; unmatched junction bases: 11. The CDR3 contains 16 residues.

The chain couples TRBV28 to TRBJ1-4, with TRBD1 identical over 8 bases. J was trimmed by 7 bases and V by 5 bases; bases with no gene match: 6. The CDR3 loop spans 14 amino acids. Germline V gene sequence: CDR1 MDHEN, CDR2 SYDVKM. This chain's CDR3 is CASSQQGEGEKLFF. The CDR3 nucleotides are TGTGCCAGCAGTCAACAGGGGGAAGGTGAAAAACTGTTTTTT. The full variable domain, rest sourced from reference TRBV28 and TRBJ1-4, is DVKVTQSSRYLVKRTGEKVFLECVQDMDHENMFWYRQDPGLGLRLIYFSYDVKMKEKGDIPEGYSVSREKKERFSLILESASTNQTSMYLCASSQQGEGEKLFFGSGTQLSVL.

J is TRBJ2-1 and V is TRBV7-2, with unresolved D. V was pared by 3 bases and J by 4 bases, with 4 bases between. This CDR3 is built from 12 residues. Looked up from germline, CDR1 is SGHTA and CDR2 is FQGNSA. The CDR3 bases are TGTGCCAGCAGCTTCCAATACAATGAGCAGTTCTTC. Translated: CASSFQYNEQFF.

The V gene is TRBV28, the J gene TRBJ1-5; 9 nucleotides match TRBD1. This CDR3 comprises 15 residues. Germline CDR1 reads MDHEN; CDR2 reads SYDVKM. The junction had 5 bases not matched to a gene; V was cut back by 6 bases and J by 2 bases. Written as DNA, the CDR3 is TGTGCCAGCAGCGGGGGACAGGGCGGCAATCAGCCCCAGCATTTT. This codes for CASSGGQGGNQPQHF.

The rearrangement uses TRBV27 and TRBJ2-3; D possibly corresponds to TRBD1 (6 bases). V was cut by 5 bases and J by 4 bases, with 13 bases left in between. The CDR3 consists of 14 residues. Germline CDR1 is MNHEY and CDR2 is SMNVEV (reference sequence). The CDR3 sequence is CASSTQGVPDTQYF. CDR3 sequence (DNA): TGTGCCAGCAGTACACAGGGCGTCCCAGATACGCAGTATTTT.

With regard to this clone: Other DNA sequences within the sample encode an identical CDR3. The gene calls are TRBV28 and TRBJ1-3; D may be TRBD1 (6 bases). The CDR3 consists of 14 residues. V shed 2 bases and J shed 4 bases, with 9 bases lying between them. Germline V gives CDR1 MDHEN, CDR2 SYDVKM. The CDR3 is CASSLGQGGNTIYF. CDR3 nucleotide sequence: TGTGCCAGCAGTTTAGGGCAGGGGGGAAACACCATATATTTT.

This clone came up once. The chain carries TRBV28 and TRBJ2-2; weak D call: TRBD2 (6 bases). The V end lost 2 bases, the J end lost 1 base, and 17 bases lay between the germline ends. The CDR3 totals 18 residues. Germline V gene lookup returns CDR1 MDHEN and CDR2 SYDVKM. The CDR3 loop reads CASSLSASRAGNTGELFF. The CDR3 bases are TGTGCCAGCAGTTTAAGCGCTTCCAGAGCGGGGAACACCGGGGAGCTGTTTTTT.

The rearrangement joins TRBV4-3 to TRBJ2-7; a possible D gene is TRBD2 (6 bases). The CDR3 has 16 residues. The V and J ends lost 0 bases and 4 bases respectively, with 16 bases between them. Germline loops: CDR1 LGHNA, CDR2 YSLEER. The CDR3 nucleotides are TGCGCCAGCAGCCAAGATCATGCGGGAAGGGGATACGAGCAGTACTTC. It codes for CASSQDHAGRGYEQYF.

The rearrangement joins TRBV10-2 to TRBJ2-5; 9 bases line up with TRBD2. The CDR3 is made up of 16 amino acids. CDR1 WSHSY and CDR2 SAAADI come from the germline V gene. V lost 2 bases to trimming and J lost 3 bases; unmatched junction nucleotides: 7. CDR3 amino acids: CASSEGRLAGKETQYF. DNA of the CDR3: TGCGCCAGCAGTGAGGGGAGGCTAGCGGGAAAAGAGACCCAGTACTTC.

The rearrangement uses TRBV5-3 and TRBJ2-1, with D maybe TRBD2 (6 bases). TRBV5-3 has ORF status, its function being uncertain. Trimming shortened V by 1 base and J by 9 bases, and 23 bases separated the two germline ends. There are 17 residues in the CDR3. The CDR3 here is CARSLREEGSGDGEQFF. CDR3 coding DNA: TGTGCCAGAAGCTTGAGGGAGGAGGGGTCTGGGGATGGTGAGCAGTTCTTC.

The V and J genes are TRBV14 and TRBJ2-7; D remains ambiguous. V dropped 2 bases and J dropped 3 bases, with 5 bases sitting between them. From germline, CDR1 is SGHDN and CDR2 FVKESK. This CDR3 has 12 residues. The CDR3 here is CASSQSVYEQYF. CDR3 coding DNA: TGTGCCAGCAGCCAATCCGTCTACGAGCAGTACTTC.

The chain couples TRBV4-3 to TRBJ1-1, with D uncertain. Looked up from germline, CDR1 is LGHNA and CDR2 is YSLEER. CDR3 size: 16 residues. With 0 bases removed from V and 1 base from J, the gap between germline ends came to 12 bases. The CDR3 coding sequence is TGCGCCAGCAGCCAAGATCGCGGGAGTTGGAACACTGAAGCTTTCTTT. This translates into CASSQDRGSWNTEAFF.